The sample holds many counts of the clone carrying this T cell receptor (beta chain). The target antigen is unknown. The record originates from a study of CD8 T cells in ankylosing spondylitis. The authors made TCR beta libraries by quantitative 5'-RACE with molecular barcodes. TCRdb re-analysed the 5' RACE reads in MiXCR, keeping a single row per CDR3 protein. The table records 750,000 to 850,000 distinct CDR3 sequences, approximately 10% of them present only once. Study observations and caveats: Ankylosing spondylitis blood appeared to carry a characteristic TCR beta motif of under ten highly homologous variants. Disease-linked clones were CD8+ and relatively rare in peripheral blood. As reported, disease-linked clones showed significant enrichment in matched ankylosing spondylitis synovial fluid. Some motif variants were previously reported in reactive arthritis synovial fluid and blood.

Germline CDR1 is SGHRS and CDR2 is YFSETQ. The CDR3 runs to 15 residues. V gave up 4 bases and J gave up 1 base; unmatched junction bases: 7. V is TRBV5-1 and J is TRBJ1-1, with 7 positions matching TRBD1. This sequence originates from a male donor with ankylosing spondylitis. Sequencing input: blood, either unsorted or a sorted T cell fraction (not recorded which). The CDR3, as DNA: TGCGCCAGCAGCAGAGAGGGACAGTCGAACACTGAAGCTTTCTTT. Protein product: CASSREGQSNTEAFF.